This passage covers 4 T cell receptor beta chains from one sample sequenced in a study of response to subunit inactivated influenza vaccine. Using its own MiXCR run on the RT-PCR reads, TCRdb lists one record per CDR3 protein. The sample shows 450,000 to 550,000 distinct CDR3 sequences, roughly 27% of them seen only once. The sequencing here drew on CD4+ T cells sorted from PBMCs, taken more than 4 days after vaccination. Receptors were obtained from a man over 45 who received an inactivated influenza vaccine.

This clonotype has a handful of counts. The chain links TRBV20-1 to TRBJ2-7, with TRBD1 identical over 9 bases. In germline, CDR1 is DFQATT, CDR2 SNEGSKA (reference sequence). The CDR3 is 14 residues long. Germline trimming cut 5 bases from V and 6 bases from J; bases unmatched to any gene: 11. The CDR3 protein is CSAGARDREREQYF. The CDR3 DNA sequence: TGCAGTGCTGGGGCCCGGGACAGGGAACGCGAGCAGTACTTC.

The chain is built from TRBV29-1 and TRBJ2-7; perhaps TRBD1 as D (6 bases). From germline, CDR1 is SQVTM and CDR2 ANQGSEA. The ends were cut back, 6 bases at V and 3 bases at J, with 18 bases in the middle. The CDR3 length is 14 residues. The DNA for the CDR3 is TGCAGCGTCATAACCGGGACACCTCTCTACGAGCAGTACTTC. Protein: CSVITGTPLYEQYF.

The chain has TRBV10-3 and TRBJ1-2; no definite D call. The V gene lost 2 bases and the J gene lost 4 bases, with 14 bases spanning the gap. The germline CDR1 and CDR2 sequences are ENHRY and SYGVKD. The CDR3 consists of 15 residues. The CDR3 DNA reads as TGTGCCATCAGTGAGGGGCAGGCTGTAAGCTATGGCTACACCTTC. It is translated as CAISEGQAVSYGYTF.

The rearrangement links TRBV4-3 to TRBJ1-1; TRBD1 matches 7 bases. The V segment lost 3 bases and the J segment 3 bases; nucleotides outside the gene matches: 7. There are 15 residues in the CDR3. The germline V gene has CDR1 LGHNA and CDR2 YSLEER. This CDR3 reads CASSHLDRDHTEAFF. The CDR3 nucleotides read TGCGCCAGCAGCCACCTTGACAGGGACCACACTGAAGCTTTCTTT.